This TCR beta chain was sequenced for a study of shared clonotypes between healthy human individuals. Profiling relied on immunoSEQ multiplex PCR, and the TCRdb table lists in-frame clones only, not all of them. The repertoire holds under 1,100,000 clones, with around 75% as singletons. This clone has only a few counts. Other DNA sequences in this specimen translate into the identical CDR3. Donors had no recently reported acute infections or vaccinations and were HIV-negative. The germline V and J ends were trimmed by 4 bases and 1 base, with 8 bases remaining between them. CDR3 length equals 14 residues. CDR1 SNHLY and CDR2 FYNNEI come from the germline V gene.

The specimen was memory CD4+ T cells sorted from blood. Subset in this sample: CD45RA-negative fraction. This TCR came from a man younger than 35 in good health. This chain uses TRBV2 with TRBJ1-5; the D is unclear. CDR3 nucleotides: TGTGCCAGCAGTGTTCTGGAGAGCAATCAGCCCCAGCATTTT. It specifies CASSVLESNQPQHF.